Each of the 17 T cell receptor beta chains below was sequenced from the same sample in a study of blood T cell repertoires in COVID-19. This table comes from immunoSEQ multiplex PCR, and its TCRdb copy is limited to in-frame clones, with some not included. There are more than 300,000 clones in the sample; approximately 88% occur only once, and 1.5% to 2% lies in the top ten. Sequences were obtained from peripheral blood. All receptors derive from a woman in her twenties or thirties with COVID-19, enrolled during active disease.

The rearrangement links TRBV27 to TRBJ2-1; the match to TRBD2 covers 13 bases. In germline, CDR1 is MNHEY, CDR2 SMNVEV (reference sequence). The CDR3 runs to 17 residues. V lost 2 bases to trimming and J lost 2 bases; unmatched junction nucleotides: 3. The CDR3 DNA reads as TGTGCCAGCAGTTTAACTAGCGGGGGGGTCCCCTACAATGAGCAGTTCTTC. The encoded protein is CASSLTSGGVPYNEQFF.

This chain joins TRBV6-5 and TRBJ2-1; 11 nucleotides line up with TRBD2. With 4 bases clipped from V and 8 bases from J, the junction kept 7 bases outside the gene matches. Germline values: CDR1 MNHEY, CDR2 SVGAGI. This CDR3 contains 15 residues. In DNA, the CDR3 is TGTGCCAGCAGTTCTAGCGGGGGGTCAGGGCATGAGCAGTTCTTC. It yields the protein CASSSSGGSGHEQFF.

V gene TRBV7-8 combines with J gene TRBJ1-6; D might be TRBD1 (6 bases). The CDR3 extends over 16 amino acids. Germline CDR1 reads SGHVS; CDR2 reads FQNEAQ. The V gene lost 1 base and the J gene lost 6 bases, with 13 bases spanning the gap. This chain's CDR3 is CASSLDRPGVNSPLHF. CDR3 bases: TGTGCCAGCAGCTTAGACAGGCCAGGGGTTAATTCACCCCTCCACTTT.

This sequence joins TRBV5-4 and TRBJ1-1; 8 bases are a match to TRBD1. This CDR3 is built from 14 residues. J was trimmed by 5 bases and V by 5 bases; bases with no gene match: 8. The germline CDR1 and CDR2 sequences are SGHNT and YYREEE (reference sequence). The CDR3 sequence: CASRHGQGVTEAFF. Written as DNA, the CDR3 is TGTGCCAGCAGGCATGGACAGGGTGTGACTGAAGCTTTCTTT.

The rearrangement joins TRBV27 to TRBJ1-1; D is possibly TRBD1 (6 bases). V was shortened by 2 bases and J by 7 bases, with 8 bases between the two germline ends. The CDR3 extends over 12 amino acids. CDR1 is MNHEY and CDR2 is SMNVEV in the germline V gene (reference sequence). CDR3 region: CASSLRGHEAFF. As DNA, the CDR3 is TGTGCCAGCAGTTTACGGGGACATGAAGCTTTCTTT.

This chain joins TRBV4-3 and TRBJ1-5; perhaps TRBD1 as D (6 bases). The CDR3 spans 14 residues. Germline-derived CDR1 and CDR2 are LGHNA and YSLEER. With 5 bases removed from V and 2 bases from J, the gap between germline ends came to 10 bases. The CDR3 protein is CASSRHRGNQPQHF. CDR3 bases: TGCGCCAGCAGCAGACACAGGGGCAATCAGCCCCAGCATTTT.

J is TRBJ1-5 and V is TRBV2, with a possible D match to TRBD1 (5 bases). Trimming shortened V by 6 bases and J by 9 bases, and 9 bases separated the two germline ends. The length of the CDR3 is 11 residues. The V gene's germline CDR1 is SNHLY and CDR2 FYNNEI. DNA for the CDR3: TGTGCCAGCAGGCAGGGAGGGCCCCAGCATTTT. This translates into CASRQGGPQHF.

V is TRBV2 and J is TRBJ1-2; weak D call: TRBD1 (5 bases). Trimming shortened V by 4 bases and J by 4 bases, and 25 bases separated the two germline ends. The CDR3 runs 18 residues. Germline V lookup: CDR1 SNHLY, CDR2 FYNNEI. The CDR3 DNA sequence: TGTGCCAGCAGTGGAGATGGGGGACTTCGGACGGCACTCTATGGCTACACCTTC. This encodes CASSGDGGLRTALYGYTF.

The V call is TRBV19, the J call TRBJ2-2; possible D gene TRBD1, 6 bases. There are 14 residues in the CDR3. The V and J ends lost 3 bases and 8 bases respectively, with 13 bases between them. Germline CDR1 LNHDA, CDR2 SQIVND (reference sequence). The CDR3: CASSIPTGPGELFF. CDR3 in DNA: TGTGCCAGTAGTATCCCGACAGGCCCGGGGGAGCTGTTTTTT.

V is TRBV7-8 and J is TRBJ1-3; no reliable D call. Germline values: CDR1 SGHVS, CDR2 FQNEAQ. The V end was cut by 3 bases, the J end by 4 bases, with 13 bases between. The CDR3 consists of 15 residues. The CDR3 DNA reads TGTGCCAGCAGCTTGTTAGAAACGAGGGGAAACACCATATATTTT. It codes for CASSLLETRGNTIYF. Full variable domain (outside the CDR3, taken from reference TRBV7-8 and TRBJ1-3): GAGVSQSPRYKVAKRGQDVALRCDPISGHVSLFWYQQALGQGPEFLTYFQNEAQLDKSGLPSDRFFAERPEGSVSTLKIQRTQQEDSAVYLCASSLLETRGNTIYFGEGSWLTVV.

The V call is TRBV2, the J call TRBJ1-2; weak D call: TRBD1 (6 bases). CDR1 is SNHLY and CDR2 is FYNNEI in the germline V gene. This CDR3 has 14 residues. Between the trimmed V and J ends, which lost 6 bases and 4 bases, there was a span of 15 bases. Here the CDR3 reads CASSAAGTSYGYTF. In nucleotides, the CDR3 is TGTGCCAGCAGCGCGGCCGGGACATCCTATGGCTACACCTTC.

The chain joins TRBV4-3 to TRBJ1-2, with TRBD1 identical over 10 bases. Trimming at V came to 0 bases and at J to 6 bases, leaving 7 bases not matched to a gene. The CDR3 is 16 residues long. Looked up from germline, CDR1 is LGHNA and CDR2 is YSLEER. CDR3 in DNA: TGCGCCAGCAGCCAAGATTGGGAGACAGGGGGCGATGGCTACACCTTC. It is translated as CASSQDWETGGDGYTF.

The V and J genes are TRBV9 and TRBJ2-3, with 16 bases aligning to TRBD2. Trimming took 4 bases from V and 3 from J; bases not matched to a gene: 20. Germline assignment: CDR1 SGDLS and CDR2 YYNGEE. The CDR3 has 22 amino acids. DNA for the CDR3: TGTGCCAGCAGCCACAAAGGCCCCCCCGGGACTAGCGGGGGGGCGCGAACAGATACGCAGTATTTT. This translates into CASSHKGPPGTSGGARTDTQYF.

V usage is TRBV11-2 and J usage is TRBJ2-6, with D hard to call. The ends were cut back, 2 bases at V and 3 bases at J, with 5 bases in the middle. The length of the CDR3 is 14 residues. Germline-derived CDR1 and CDR2 are SGHAT and FQNNGV. CDR3 DNA: TGTGCCAGCAGCTTAACGGTTGGGGCCAACGTCCTGACTTTC. Translating gives CASSLTVGANVLTF.

The rearrangement uses TRBV28 and TRBJ2-5; 7 bases map to TRBD2. V shed 5 bases, J shed 5 bases, and the junction held 8 bases outside the gene matches. In germline, CDR1 is MDHEN, CDR2 SYDVKM. CDR3 length: 14 amino acids. The CDR3 nucleotides are TGTGCCAGCAGTCAAACTAGCGAGGGGGAGACCCAGTACTTC. Protein sequence: CASSQTSEGETQYF.

This chain connects TRBV6-5 to TRBJ2-1; D perhaps matches TRBD1 (6 bases). Trimming took 7 bases from V and 4 from J, leaving 11 bases between them. CDR1 and CDR2 from the germline V gene are MNHEY and SVGAGI. CDR3 size: 13 residues. The CDR3 bases are TGTGCCAGCAATGGCAGGGGTTACAATGAGCAGTTCTTC. It specifies CASNGRGYNEQFF.

V and J are TRBV2 and TRBJ2-1; 11 nucleotides align to TRBD2. The germline V gene encodes CDR1 SNHLY and CDR2 FYNNEI. The length of the CDR3 is 14 residues. V dropped 2 bases and J dropped 15; count of bases not matched to a gene: 9. The CDR3 loop is CASSENPSGGSTFF. CDR3 bases: TGTGCCAGCAGTGAAAACCCTAGCGGGGGGTCGACGTTCTTC. The full variable domain, with the rest looked up from reference TRBV2 and TRBJ2-1, is EPEVTQTPSHQVTQMGQEVILRCVPISNHLYFYWYRQILGQKVEFLVSFYNNEISEKSEIFDDQFSVERPDGSNFTLKIRSTKLEDSAMYFCASSENPSGGSTFFGPGTRLTVL.